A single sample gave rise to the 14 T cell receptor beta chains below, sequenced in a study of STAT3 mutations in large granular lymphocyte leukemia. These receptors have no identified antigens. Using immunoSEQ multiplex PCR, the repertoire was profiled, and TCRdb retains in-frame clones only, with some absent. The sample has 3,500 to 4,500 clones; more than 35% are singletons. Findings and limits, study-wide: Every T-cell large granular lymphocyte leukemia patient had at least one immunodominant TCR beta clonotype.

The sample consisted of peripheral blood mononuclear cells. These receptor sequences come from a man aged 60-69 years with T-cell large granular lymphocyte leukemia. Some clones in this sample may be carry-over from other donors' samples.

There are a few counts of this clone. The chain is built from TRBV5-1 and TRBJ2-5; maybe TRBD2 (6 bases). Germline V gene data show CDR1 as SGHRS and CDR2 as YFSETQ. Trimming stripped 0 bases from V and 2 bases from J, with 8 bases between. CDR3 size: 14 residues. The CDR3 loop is CASSLVGGQETQYF. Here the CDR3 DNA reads TGCGCCAGCAGCTTGGTCGGAGGGCAAGAGACCCAGTACTTC.

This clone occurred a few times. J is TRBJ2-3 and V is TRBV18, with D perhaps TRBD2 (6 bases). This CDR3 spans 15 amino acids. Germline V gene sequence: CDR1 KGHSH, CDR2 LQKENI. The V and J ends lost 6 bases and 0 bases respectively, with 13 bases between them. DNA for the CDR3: TGTGCCAGCTCCCCCATAGCGGAAAGCACAGATACGCAGTATTTT. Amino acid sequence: CASSPIAESTDTQYF.

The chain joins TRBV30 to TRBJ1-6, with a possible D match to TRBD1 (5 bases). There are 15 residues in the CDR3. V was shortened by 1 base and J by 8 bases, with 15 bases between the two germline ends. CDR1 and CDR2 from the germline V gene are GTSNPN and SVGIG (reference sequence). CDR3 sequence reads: CAWSGTSGVDSPLHF. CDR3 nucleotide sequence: TGTGCCTGGAGTGGGACAAGTGGGGTAGATTCACCCCTCCACTTT.

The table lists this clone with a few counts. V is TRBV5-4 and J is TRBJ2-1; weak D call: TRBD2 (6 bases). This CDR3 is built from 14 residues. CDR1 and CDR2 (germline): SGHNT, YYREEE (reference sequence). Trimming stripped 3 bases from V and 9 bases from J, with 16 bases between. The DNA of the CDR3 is TGTGCCAGCAGCTGGGACTTTTCCACAAGTGAGCAGTTCTTC. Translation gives CASSWDFSTSEQFF.

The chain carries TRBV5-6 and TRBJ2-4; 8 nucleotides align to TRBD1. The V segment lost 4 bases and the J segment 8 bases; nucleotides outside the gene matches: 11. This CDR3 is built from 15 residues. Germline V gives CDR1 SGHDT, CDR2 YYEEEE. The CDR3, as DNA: TGTGCCAGCAGCCACGCCGGCAGGGGGCCTGACATTCAGTACTTC. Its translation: CASSHAGRGPDIQYF.

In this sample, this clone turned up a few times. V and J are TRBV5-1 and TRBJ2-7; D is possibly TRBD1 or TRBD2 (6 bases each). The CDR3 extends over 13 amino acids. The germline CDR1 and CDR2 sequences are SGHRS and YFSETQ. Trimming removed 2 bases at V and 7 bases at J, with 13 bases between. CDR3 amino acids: CASSFATGGEQYF. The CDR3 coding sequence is TGCGCCAGCAGCTTCGCGACAGGAGGGGAGCAGTACTTC.

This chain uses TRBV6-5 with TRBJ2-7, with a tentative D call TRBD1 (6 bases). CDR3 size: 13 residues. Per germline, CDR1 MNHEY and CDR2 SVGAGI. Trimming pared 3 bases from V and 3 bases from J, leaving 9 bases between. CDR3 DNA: TGTGCCAGCAGTTATGCCAGGGGCTACGAGCAGTACTTC. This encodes CASSYARGYEQYF.

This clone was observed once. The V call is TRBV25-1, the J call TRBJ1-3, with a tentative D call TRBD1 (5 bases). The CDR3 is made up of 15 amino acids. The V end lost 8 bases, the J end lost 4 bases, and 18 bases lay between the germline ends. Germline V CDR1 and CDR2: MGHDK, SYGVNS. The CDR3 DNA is TGTGCCAGCCCGGGTGGCGGGACGGAGGGAAACACCATATATTTT. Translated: CASPGGGTEGNTIYF.

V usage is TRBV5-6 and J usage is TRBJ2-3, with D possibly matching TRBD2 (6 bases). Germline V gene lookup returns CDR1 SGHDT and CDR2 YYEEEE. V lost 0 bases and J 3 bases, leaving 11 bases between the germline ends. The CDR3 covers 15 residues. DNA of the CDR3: TGTGCCAGCAGCTTGGGGGCGGGACGGACAGATACGCAGTATTTT. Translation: CASSLGAGRTDTQYF.

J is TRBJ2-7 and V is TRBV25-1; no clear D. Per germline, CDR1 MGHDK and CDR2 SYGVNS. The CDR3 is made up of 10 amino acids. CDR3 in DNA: TGTGCCAGCAGGTCAGTAGTCCAGAACGTC. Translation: CASRSVVQNV.

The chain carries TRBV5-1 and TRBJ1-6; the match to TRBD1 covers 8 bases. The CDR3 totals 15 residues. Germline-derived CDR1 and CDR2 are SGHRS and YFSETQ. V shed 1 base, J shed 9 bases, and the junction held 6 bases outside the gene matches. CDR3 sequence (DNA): TGCGCCAGCAGCTTGTCCGGACAGGGTGCTTCACCCCTCCACTTT. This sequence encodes CASSLSGQGASPLHF.

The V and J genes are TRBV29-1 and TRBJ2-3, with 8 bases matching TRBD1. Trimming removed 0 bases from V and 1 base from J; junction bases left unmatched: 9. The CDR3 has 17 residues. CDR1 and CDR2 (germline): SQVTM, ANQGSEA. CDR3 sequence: CSVEDPIGTGRTDTQYF. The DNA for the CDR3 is TGCAGCGTTGAAGACCCTATAGGGACAGGTCGCACAGATACGCAGTATTTT.

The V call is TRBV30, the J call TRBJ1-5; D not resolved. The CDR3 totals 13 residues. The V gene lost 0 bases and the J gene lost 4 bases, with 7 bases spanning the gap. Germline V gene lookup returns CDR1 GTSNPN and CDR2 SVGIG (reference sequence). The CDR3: CAWSVNANQPQHF. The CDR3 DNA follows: TGTGCCTGGAGTGTAAACGCGAATCAGCCCCAGCATTTT. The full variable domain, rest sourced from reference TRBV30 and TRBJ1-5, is SQTIHQWPATLVQPVGSPLSLECTVEGTSNPNLYWYRQAAGRGLQLLFYSVGIGQISSEVPQNLSASRPQDRQFILSSKKLLLSDSGFYLCAWSVNANQPQHFGDGTRLSIL.

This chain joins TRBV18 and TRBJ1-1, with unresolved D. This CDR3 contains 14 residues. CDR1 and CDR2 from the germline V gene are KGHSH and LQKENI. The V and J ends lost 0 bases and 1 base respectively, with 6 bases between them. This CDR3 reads CASSPPHGNTEAFF. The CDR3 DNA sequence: TGTGCCAGCTCACCACCTCACGGGAACACTGAAGCTTTCTTT.